This T cell receptor beta chain was profiled in a study of blood T cell repertoires in COVID-19. The wider study: Both acute and convalescent COVID-19 samples were obtained from the United States, Italy and Spain. Sample material is recorded as cDNA or gDNA derived from T cells, B-cell-depleted T cells, or PBMCs.

Original analysis: Amplifying reference gene primers gave estimates of nucleated cell counts. The repertoire was sequenced with immunoSEQ multiplex PCR; TCRdb's copy has only in-frame clones and lacks some. V and J calls and clone size come straight from that table; D and trimming were deduced from the DNA. Of 200,000 to 300,000 clones listed, approximately 80% were seen once; the top ten hold 4.2%. Trimming removed 4 bases from V and 3 bases from J, with 19 bases in between. The CDR3 is 17 amino acids. Germline CDR1 and CDR2: MNHEY and SVGEGT. Sequenced material: peripheral blood. This clonotype was obtained from a man between 60 and 75 years old with acute or convalescent COVID-19. The genes are TRBV6-2 or TRBV6-3 and TRBJ1-5, with D perhaps TRBD1 (5 bases). CDR3 sequence (DNA): TGTGCCAGCAGTTCGACCCGGGGGTTATGGGTCAATCAGCCCCAGCATTTT. This sequence encodes CASSSTRGLWVNQPQHF.